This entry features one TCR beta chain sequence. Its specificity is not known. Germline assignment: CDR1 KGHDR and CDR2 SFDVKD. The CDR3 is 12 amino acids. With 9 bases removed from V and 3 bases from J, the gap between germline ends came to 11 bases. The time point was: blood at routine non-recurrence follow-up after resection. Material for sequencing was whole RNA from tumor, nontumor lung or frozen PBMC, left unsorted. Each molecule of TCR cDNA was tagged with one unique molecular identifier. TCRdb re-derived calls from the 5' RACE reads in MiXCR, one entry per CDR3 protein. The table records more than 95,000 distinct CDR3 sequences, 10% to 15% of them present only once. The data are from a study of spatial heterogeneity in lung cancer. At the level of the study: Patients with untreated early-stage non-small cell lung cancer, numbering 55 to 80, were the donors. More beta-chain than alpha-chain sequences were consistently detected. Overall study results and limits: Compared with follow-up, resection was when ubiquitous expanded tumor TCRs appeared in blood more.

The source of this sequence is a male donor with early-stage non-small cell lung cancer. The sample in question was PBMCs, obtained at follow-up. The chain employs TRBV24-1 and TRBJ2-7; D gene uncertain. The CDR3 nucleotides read TGTGCCACCTCCGACGGTGACTACGAGCAGTACTTC. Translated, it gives CATSDGDYEQYF.